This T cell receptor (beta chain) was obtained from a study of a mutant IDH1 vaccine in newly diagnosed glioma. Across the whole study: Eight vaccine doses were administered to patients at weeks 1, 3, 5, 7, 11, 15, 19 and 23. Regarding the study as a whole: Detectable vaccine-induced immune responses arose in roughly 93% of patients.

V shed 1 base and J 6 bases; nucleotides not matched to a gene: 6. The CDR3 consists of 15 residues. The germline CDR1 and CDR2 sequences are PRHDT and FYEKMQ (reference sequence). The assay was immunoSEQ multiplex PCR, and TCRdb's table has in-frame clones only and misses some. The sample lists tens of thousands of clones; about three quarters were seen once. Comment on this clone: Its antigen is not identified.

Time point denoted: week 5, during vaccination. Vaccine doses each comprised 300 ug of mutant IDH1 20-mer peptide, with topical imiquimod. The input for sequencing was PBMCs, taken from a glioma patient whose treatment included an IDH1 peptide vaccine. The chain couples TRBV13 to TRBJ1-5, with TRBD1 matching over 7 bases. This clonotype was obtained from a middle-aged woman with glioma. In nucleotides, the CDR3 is TGTGCCAGCAGCTTAGACAGGGGATTGGCTCAGCCCCAGCATTTT. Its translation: CASSLDRGLAQPQHF.